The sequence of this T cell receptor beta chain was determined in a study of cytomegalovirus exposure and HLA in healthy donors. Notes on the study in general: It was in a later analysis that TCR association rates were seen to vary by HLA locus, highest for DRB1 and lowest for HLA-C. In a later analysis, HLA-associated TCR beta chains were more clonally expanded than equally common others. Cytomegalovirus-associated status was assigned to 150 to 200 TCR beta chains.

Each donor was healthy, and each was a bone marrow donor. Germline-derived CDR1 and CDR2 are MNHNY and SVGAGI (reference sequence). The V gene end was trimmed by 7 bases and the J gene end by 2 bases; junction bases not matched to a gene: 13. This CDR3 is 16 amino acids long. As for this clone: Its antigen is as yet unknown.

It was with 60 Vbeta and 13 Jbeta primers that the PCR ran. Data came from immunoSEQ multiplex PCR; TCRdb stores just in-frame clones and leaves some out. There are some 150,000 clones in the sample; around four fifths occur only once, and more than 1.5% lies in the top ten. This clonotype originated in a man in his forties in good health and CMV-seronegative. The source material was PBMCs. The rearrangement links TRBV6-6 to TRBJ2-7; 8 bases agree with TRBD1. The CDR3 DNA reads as TGTGCCAGCACCAAACTCTTGACAGGGGCAACCTACGAGCAGTACTTC. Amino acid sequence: CASTKLLTGATYEQYF.